The source of this T cell receptor (beta chain) is a study of Ad26.COV2.S vaccination and SARS-CoV-2 variants. Whole-study context: Intramuscular Ad26.COV2.S doses were given once or twice, 56 days apart.

Assay used: immunoSEQ multiplex PCR; TCRdb lists only in-frame clones, some missing. This repertoire shows hundreds of thousands of clones, roughly 87% found once; its top ten account for 2.5%. The sample's treatment: around 19 received Ad26.COV2.S at low or high dose, single or two shots; several received placebo; per-sample allocation not given. Sample collection was performed on day 63 after the first vaccine or placebo injection. The sample here was peripheral blood, taken in a trial of Ad26.COV2.S vaccine versus placebo. The TCR originated in a person between 18 and 60 years old who received the Ad26.COV2.S COVID-19 vaccine or a placebo.

CDR3 region: CASSVSGGPASTDTQYF. The CDR3 DNA reads TGTGCCAGCAGTGTATCAGGGGGGCCTGCTAGCACAGATACGCAGTATTTT. The chain links TRBV6-4 to TRBJ2-3; D is possibly TRBD1 (7 bases). Trimming shortened V by 4 bases and J by 0 bases, and 17 bases separated the two germline ends. Germline CDR1 MRHNA, CDR2 SNTAGT. This CDR3 is built from 17 residues.